Listed here are 25 T cell receptor beta chains from one sample, sequenced in a study of blood T cell repertoires in COVID-19. Only in-frame clones appear in the TCRdb table, and some are missing; sequencing was by immunoSEQ multiplex PCR. Found here are approximately 110,000 clones, 60% to 85% of them singletons; the top ten hold about 4.5%. Sequences were obtained from peripheral blood. These receptors were obtained from a human donor in a cohort sampled during active or convalescent COVID-19.

The chain links TRBV7-2 to TRBJ2-7, with D hard to call. The germline V gene has CDR1 SGHTA and CDR2 FQGNSA. Trimming took 5 bases from V and 1 from J, leaving 9 bases between them. There are 13 residues in the CDR3. In DNA form, the CDR3 reads TGTGCCAGCAGCCCAGGTTGGTCCTACGAGCAGTACTTC. This translates into CASSPGWSYEQYF. Combining the CDR3 with reference TRBV7-2 and TRBJ2-7 gives the whole variable domain GAGVSQSPSNKVTEKGKDVELRCDPISGHTALYWYRQSLGQGLEFLIYFQGNSAPDKSGLPSDRFSAERTGGSVSTLTIQRTQQEDSAVYLCASSPGWSYEQYFGPGTRLTVT.

The chain employs TRBV9 and TRBJ1-1, with 11 bases matching TRBD1. In germline, CDR1 is SGDLS, CDR2 YYNGEE. V lost 3 bases to trimming and J lost 4 bases; unmatched junction nucleotides: 11. The CDR3 sequence is 17 residues long. The CDR3 DNA reads TGTGCCAGCAGCGCCACTGGACAGGGGGCGCGTAGCACTGAAGCTTTCTTT. It specifies CASSATGQGARSTEAFF.

This CDR3 reads CASSRRQGGNYGYTF. CDR3 DNA sequence: TGCGCCAGCAGCCGCAGACAGGGAGGTAACTATGGCTACACCTTC. The chain uses TRBV5-1 and TRBJ1-2; 7 bases align to TRBD1. Trimming removed 4 bases from V and 1 base from J; junction bases left unmatched: 7. The CDR3 extends over 15 amino acids. Germline V gene data show CDR1 as SGHRS and CDR2 as YFSETQ.

This chain's CDR3 is CASSSLTPLAGGDPEQFF. The DNA of the CDR3 is TGTGCCAGCAGCTCACTTACCCCTCTAGCGGGAGGTGACCCTGAGCAGTTCTTC. The rearrangement joins TRBV7-8 to TRBJ2-1, with TRBD2 matching 11 bases. Trimming at V came to 4 bases and at J to 9 bases, leaving 17 bases not matched to a gene. The CDR3 is 18 amino acids. Germline values: CDR1 SGHVS, CDR2 FQNEAQ. Supplemented by reference TRBV7-8 and TRBJ2-1, the full variable domain reads GAGVSQSPRYKVAKRGQDVALRCDPISGHVSLFWYQQALGQGPEFLTYFQNEAQLDKSGLPSDRFFAERPEGSVSTLKIQRTQQEDSAVYLCASSSLTPLAGGDPEQFFGPGTRLTVL.

Comment on this clone: Germline and junction disagree at one end, which may indicate a read error. V is TRBV5-4 and J is TRBJ2-1; 8 nucleotides align to TRBD2. Per germline, CDR1 SGHNT and CDR2 YYREEE (reference sequence). The CDR3 is 16 amino acids. The CDR3: CANSPSTSGQYNEQFF. In nucleotides, the CDR3 is TGTGCCAACAGCCCTTCTACTAGCGGCCAGTACAATGAGCAGTTCTTC.

The table lists this clone with a count of one. V and J are TRBV29-1 and TRBJ1-5; D remains unclear. Germline V CDR1 and CDR2: SQVTM, ANQGSEA. Trimming took 7 bases from V and 7 from J, leaving 8 bases between them. The CDR3 runs 10 residues. Here the CDR3 reads CSGAGQPQHF. CDR3 sequence (DNA): TGCAGCGGCGCAGGCCAGCCCCAGCATTTT. Filled out from reference TRBV29-1 and TRBJ1-5, the complete variable domain reads SAVISQKPSRDICQRGTSLTIQCQVDSQVTMMFWYRQQPGQSLTLIATANQGSEATYESGFVIDKFPISRPNLTFSTLTVSNMSPEDSSIYLCSGAGQPQHFGDGTRLSIL.

The chain joins TRBV19 to TRBJ1-1; D is uncertain. CDR3 length: 14 amino acids. The germline V gene encodes CDR1 LNHDA and CDR2 SQIVND (reference sequence). Trimming took off 6 bases at V and 1 base at J, with 12 bases between the two ends. This chain's CDR3 is CASRAFLQNTEAFF. In nucleotides, the CDR3 is TGTGCCAGTAGAGCTTTTCTTCAGAACACTGAAGCTTTCTTT.

This chain connects TRBV7-2 to TRBJ2-7; D is uncertain. Germline CDR1 SGHTA, CDR2 FQGNSA. The V and J ends lost 1 base and 6 bases respectively, with 10 bases between them. CDR3 size: 13 residues. CDR3 residues: CASSLGRSGEQYF. CDR3 nucleotide sequence: TGTGCCAGCAGCTTAGGCAGATCAGGCGAGCAGTACTTC.

The chain combines TRBV27 with TRBJ1-1; tentatively, D is TRBD1 (6 bases). Trimming shortened V by 5 bases and J by 3 bases, and 10 bases separated the two germline ends. Germline assignment: CDR1 MNHEY and CDR2 SMNVEV (reference sequence). The CDR3 extends over 13 amino acids. The CDR3 is CASSKNRDTEAFF. The DNA for the CDR3 is TGTGCCAGCAGTAAGAACAGGGACACTGAAGCTTTCTTT.

This clone was picked up a small number of times. This chain joins TRBV4-1 and TRBJ1-5, with TRBD1 as a possible D gene (5 bases). Deletions cut 0 bases from V and 2 bases from J, with 14 bases between. Germline-derived CDR1 and CDR2 are MGHRA and YSYEKL. CDR3 length: 17 amino acids. The CDR3 sequence is CASSQEGGGGGNQPQHF. The CDR3 DNA follows: TGCGCCAGCAGCCAAGAAGGAGGCGGGGGGGGCAATCAGCCCCAGCATTTT.

This clone has just a few counts. The chain employs TRBV7-9 and TRBJ2-2; tentatively, D is TRBD1 (6 bases). Trimming stripped 7 bases from V and 4 bases from J, with 13 bases between. Germline CDR1 is SEHNR and CDR2 is FQNEAQ (reference sequence). The CDR3 totals 14 residues. CDR3 sequence: CASTRTDLTGELFF. CDR3 bases: TGTGCCAGCACCAGGACAGACCTCACCGGGGAGCTGTTTTTT.

This rearrangement joins TRBV2 to TRBJ1-6; D might be TRBD1 (5 bases). Germline V CDR1 and CDR2: SNHLY, FYNNEI. The CDR3 is 14 residues long. V was trimmed by 1 base and J by 6 bases, leaving 7 bases between them. The DNA for the CDR3 is TGTGCCAGCAGTGAAGGGGGCTTTAATTCACCCCTCCACTTT. This encodes CASSEGGFNSPLHF.

This chain connects TRBV6-5 to TRBJ2-7; D possibly corresponds to TRBD1 (5 bases). The CDR3 is made up of 15 amino acids. Germline CDR1 reads MNHEY; CDR2 reads SVGAGI. The ends were cut back, 6 bases at V and 0 bases at J, with 15 bases in the middle. The CDR3 region is CASSPWQGRSYEQYF. DNA of the CDR3: TGTGCCAGCAGCCCCTGGCAGGGCCGCTCCTACGAGCAGTACTTC.

The J gene is TRBJ1-1, the V gene TRBV5-1; TRBD1 agrees at 8 bases. CDR3 length: 17 amino acids. Germline CDR1 reads SGHRS; CDR2 reads YFSETQ. V lost 3 bases, J lost 1 base, and 11 bases stayed unmatched. CDR3 in DNA: TGCGCCAGCAGCTCGGGAATCTCAGGGGGCCCGAACACTGAAGCTTTCTTT. Protein sequence: CASSSGISGGPNTEAFF.

The chain employs TRBV24-1 and TRBJ2-7; the D is unclear. The CDR3 consists of 12 residues. Germline lookup yields CDR1 KGHDR and CDR2 SFDVKD. Deletions cut 10 bases from V and 6 bases from J, with 15 bases between. The CDR3 coding sequence is TGTGCCACTTTCGATGTCATCGGCGAGCAGTACTTC. As protein: CATFDVIGEQYF.

This rearrangement joins TRBV5-1 to TRBJ1-6; 8 bases align to TRBD1. This CDR3 is 14 amino acids long. V was pared by 7 bases and J by 5 bases, with 5 bases of the junction left unmatched. Germline lookup yields CDR1 SGHRS and CDR2 YFSETQ. CDR3 coding DNA: TGCGCCAGCCAGACAGGGGTTAATAATTCACCCCTCCACTTT. It yields the protein CASQTGVNNSPLHF.

This clone was seen just once. The rearrangement uses TRBV19 and TRBJ2-7; D remains ambiguous. Germline lookup yields CDR1 LNHDA and CDR2 SQIVND (reference sequence). CDR3 length: 13 residues. The V end was cut by 4 bases, the J end by 1 base, with 8 bases between. In DNA, the CDR3 is TGTGCCAGTAGTACCCGAACTTCCTACGAGCAGTACTTC. Translation: CASSTRTSYEQYF.

The chain links TRBV2 to TRBJ1-5; 9 bases fit TRBD1. CDR3 length: 17 residues. In germline, CDR1 is SNHLY, CDR2 FYNNEI. Trimming took 0 bases from V and 5 from J; bases not matched to a gene: 8. The CDR3 here is CASSEAWTGAVDQPQHF. CDR3 nucleotides: TGTGCCAGCAGTGAAGCTTGGACAGGGGCCGTGGATCAGCCCCAGCATTTT.

This chain joins TRBV5-4 and TRBJ2-5; TRBD1 matches at 10 bases. The CDR3 is 15 amino acids. Per germline, CDR1 SGHNT and CDR2 YYREEE (reference sequence). Trimming took 4 bases from V and 0 from J; bases not matched to a gene: 3. CDR3 coding DNA: TGTGCCAGCAGCAGGGACAGGGGTCACCAAGAGACCCAGTACTTC. Its translation is CASSRDRGHQETQYF.

The genes are TRBV9 and TRBJ2-5, with unresolved D. V was trimmed by 0 bases and J by 7 bases, leaving 10 bases between them. Germline V gene sequence: CDR1 SGDLS, CDR2 YYNGEE. This CDR3 contains 13 residues. CDR3 in DNA: TGTGCCAGCAGCGTAGCCGGGTTGGGGACCCAGTACTTC. Amino acid sequence: CASSVAGLGTQYF.

The chain couples TRBV7-8 to TRBJ2-1; 8 nucleotides line up with TRBD2. CDR1 SGHVS and CDR2 FQNEAQ come from the germline V gene. Losses at the gene ends were 3 bases for V and 7 bases for J; bases not matched to a gene: 11. The CDR3 runs to 16 residues. The CDR3 loop reads CASSLSGGGLGNEQFF. In DNA form, the CDR3 reads TGTGCCAGCAGCTTGTCGGGAGGGGGGTTAGGGAATGAGCAGTTCTTC.

The genes are TRBV28 and TRBJ1-2; the D gene is possibly TRBD1 (6 bases). The CDR3 has 12 residues. Germline V CDR1 and CDR2: MDHEN, SYDVKM. V was shortened by 10 bases and J by 4 bases, with 13 bases between the two germline ends. The CDR3 region is CATGQTVYGYTF. The CDR3, as DNA: TGTGCCACCGGACAGACTGTCTATGGCTACACCTTC.

This clone was recorded a few times. The chain recombines TRBV27 with TRBJ2-7, with 9 bases identical to TRBD2. V was pared by 7 bases and J by 2 bases, with 6 bases of the junction left unmatched. Germline CDR1 reads MNHEY; CDR2 reads SMNVEV (reference sequence). This CDR3 spans 14 amino acids. In nucleotides, the CDR3 is TGTGCCAGCAAAGTCCTAGCGGGACCCTACGAGCAGTACTTC. This sequence encodes CASKVLAGPYEQYF.

This clone is a singleton in its sample. V and J are TRBV5-6 and TRBJ2-5, with a possible D match to TRBD1 (6 bases). The CDR3 contains 15 residues. The V gene lost 4 bases and the J gene lost 2 bases, with 15 bases spanning the gap. Per the germline V gene, CDR1 is SGHDT and CDR2 is YYEEEE. The CDR3 DNA sequence: TGTGCCAGCAGCGACAATACAGGGTTACAAGAGACCCAGTACTTC. Protein: CASSDNTGLQETQYF.

The rearrangement joins TRBV6-2 or TRBV6-3 to TRBJ2-3, with 7 positions matching TRBD2. V lost 5 bases, J lost 6 bases, and 11 bases stayed unmatched. There are 15 residues in the CDR3. Germline loops: CDR1 MNHEY, CDR2 SVGEGT. The CDR3 bases are TGTGCCAGCAGTCCAACCCCTCACGGGGGGGATACGCAGTATTTT. Translating gives CASSPTPHGGDTQYF.